The 12 T cell receptor beta chains below come from one sample, sequenced in a study of blood T cell repertoires in COVID-19. The data were produced by immunoSEQ multiplex PCR, yet TCRdb's version contains in-frame clones alone and is incomplete. In the table there are around 300,000 clones, 89% of which are singletons. The sequenced material came from PBMCs or T cells enriched from blood (not recorded which). Source of these receptors: a woman in her sixties or seventies who had recovered from COVID-19.

The chain employs TRBV9 and TRBJ2-7; no reliable D call. Trimming stripped 0 bases from V and 0 bases from J, with 7 bases between. CDR1 SGDLS and CDR2 YYNGEE come from the germline V gene. There are 14 residues in the CDR3. The CDR3 bases are TGTGCCAGCAGCGTAGGTCCCAGCTCCTACGAGCAGTACTTC. Its protein is CASSVGPSSYEQYF.

On this clone itself: One junction end does not reproduce the germline sequence, and a read error may be involved. The genes are TRBV11-3 and TRBJ2-1; 8 bases are shared with TRBD2. The CDR3 runs to 11 residues. Germline V gene lookup returns CDR1 SGHNT and CDR2 YENEEA. Written as DNA, the CDR3 is TGTGCCAGCACTCGGGGGGGAGAAAGGATCTTC. It translates to CASTRGGERIF.

The chain is built from TRBV7-8 and TRBJ2-1; D ambiguous. Germline assignment: CDR1 SGHVS and CDR2 FQNEAQ. The CDR3 has 14 amino acids. Between the trimmed V and J ends, which lost 5 bases and 0 bases, there was a span of 8 bases. As DNA, the CDR3 is TGTGCCAGCAGCCTCGCGAGCTCCTACAATGAGCAGTTCTTC. Its protein product is CASSLASSYNEQFF.

The chain uses TRBV4-1 and TRBJ2-1, with 7 positions matching TRBD1. Losses at the gene ends were 3 bases for V and 15 bases for J; bases not matched to a gene: 11. CDR3 size: 13 residues. The germline gives CDR1 MGHRA, CDR2 YSYEKL. The CDR3 DNA is TGCGCCAGCAGCCACCGGGACAGTATGCCCCCGTTCTTC. Amino acids: CASSHRDSMPPFF.

The J gene is TRBJ1-2, the V gene TRBV12-3 or TRBV12-4; D remains ambiguous. Trimming cost V 3 bases and J 4 bases, with 9 bases left between them. The CDR3 is 13 residues long. This CDR3 reads CASSFGRTYGYTF. The CDR3 DNA is TGTGCCAGCAGTTTTGGGAGAACCTATGGCTACACCTTC.

This sequence joins TRBV5-1 and TRBJ2-2; D is uncertain. Trimming stripped 4 bases from V and 4 bases from J, with 11 bases between. There are 14 residues in the CDR3. CDR1 is SGHRS, CDR2 YFSETQ, per germline. The CDR3 nucleotides read TGCGCCAGCAGCCCCCCCGTTGTCACCGGGGAGCTGTTTTTT. Amino acid sequence: CASSPPVVTGELFF. The full variable domain, with the rest looked up from reference TRBV5-1 and TRBJ2-2, is KAGVTQTPRYLIKTRGQQVTLSCSPISGHRSVSWYQQTPGQGLQFLFEYFSETQRNKGNFPGRFSGRQFSNSRSEMNVSTLELGDSALYLCASSPPVVTGELFFGEGSRLTVL.

This chain links TRBV6-5 with TRBJ2-2; D remains unclear. Trimming removed 9 bases from V and 4 bases from J, with 9 bases in between. The CDR3 is made up of 12 amino acids. CDR1 and CDR2 (germline): MNHEY, SVGAGI. The CDR3, as DNA: TGTGCCAGTAAGACGGGCACCGGGGAGCTGTTTTTT. The encoded protein is CASKTGTGELFF.

The chain combines TRBV27 with TRBJ1-5; 11 positions agree with TRBD1. The ends lost 10 bases at V and 7 bases at J; junction bases unmatched: 15. The CDR3 loop spans 16 amino acids. Germline values: CDR1 MNHEY, CDR2 SMNVEV (reference sequence). In DNA form, the CDR3 reads TGTGCCATCAAGCCGGGACAGGGGGGAAAGGGACAGCCCCAGCATTTT. Its protein is CAIKPGQGGKGQPQHF.

The chain recombines TRBV5-1 with TRBJ1-6; the D gene is possibly TRBD1 (6 bases). V lost 0 bases and J 12 bases, leaving 16 bases between the germline ends. CDR3 length equals 15 residues. The germline V gene has CDR1 SGHRS and CDR2 YFSETQ. CDR3 sequence reads: CASSLATGQSGPLHF. The CDR3 DNA sequence: TGCGCCAGCAGCTTGGCCACGGGACAAAGTGGACCCCTCCACTTT.

This clone has a single count. The chain employs TRBV15 and TRBJ2-5; 9 bases match TRBD2. CDR1 and CDR2 (germline): LNHNV, YYDKDF (reference sequence). V gave up 1 base and J gave up 5 bases; unmatched junction bases: 14. CDR3 length equals 18 residues. DNA of the CDR3: TGTGCCACCAGCAGAGCCGGCGTAGCGGGAGAGGCTAGGGAGACCCAGTACTTC. Translation: CATSRAGVAGEARETQYF.

The chain has TRBV2 and TRBJ1-5; D is undetermined. From germline, CDR1 is SNHLY and CDR2 FYNNEI. The CDR3 covers 12 residues. Trimming took off 7 bases at V and 6 bases at J, with 10 bases between the two ends. CDR3 region: CASTLYGQPQHF. DNA for the CDR3: TGTGCCAGCACCCTCTACGGTCAGCCCCAGCATTTT. Combining the CDR3 with reference TRBV2 and TRBJ1-5 gives the whole variable domain EPEVTQTPSHQVTQMGQEVILRCVPISNHLYFYWYRQILGQKVEFLVSFYNNEISEKSEIFDDQFSVERPDGSNFTLKIRSTKLEDSAMYFCASTLYGQPQHFGDGTRLSIL.

The chain joins TRBV2 to TRBJ2-7; D is perhaps TRBD1 (6 bases). V shed 8 bases and J shed 3 bases, with 26 bases lying between them. This CDR3 has 17 amino acids. The V gene's germline CDR1 is SNHLY and CDR2 FYNNEI. CDR3 coding DNA: TGTGCCAGCCAGACACCACTGGGACGGCAGGGGATCTACGAGCAGTACTTC. Protein: CASQTPLGRQGIYEQYF.